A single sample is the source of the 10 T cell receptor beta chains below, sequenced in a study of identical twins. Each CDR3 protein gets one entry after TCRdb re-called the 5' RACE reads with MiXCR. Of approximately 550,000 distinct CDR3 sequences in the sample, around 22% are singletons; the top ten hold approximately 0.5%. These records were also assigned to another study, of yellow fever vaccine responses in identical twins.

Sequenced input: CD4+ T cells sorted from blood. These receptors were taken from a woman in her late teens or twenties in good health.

As DNA, the CDR3 is TGTGCCAGCAGCTTAGCGCCTTCAACAAGCTCCTACAATGAGCAGTTCTTC. It yields the protein CASSLAPSTSSYNEQFF. The chain employs TRBV7-2 and TRBJ2-1; D gene ambiguous. CDR1 is SGHTA, CDR2 FQGNSA, per germline. Trimming took off 0 bases at V and 0 bases at J, with 12 bases between the two ends. The CDR3 is 17 amino acids.

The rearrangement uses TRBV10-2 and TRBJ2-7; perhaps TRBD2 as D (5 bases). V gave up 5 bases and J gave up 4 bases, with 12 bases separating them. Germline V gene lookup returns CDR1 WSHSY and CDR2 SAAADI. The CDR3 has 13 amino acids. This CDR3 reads CASSLLEGYEQYF. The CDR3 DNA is TGCGCCAGCAGTCTACTAGAGGGATACGAGCAGTACTTC.

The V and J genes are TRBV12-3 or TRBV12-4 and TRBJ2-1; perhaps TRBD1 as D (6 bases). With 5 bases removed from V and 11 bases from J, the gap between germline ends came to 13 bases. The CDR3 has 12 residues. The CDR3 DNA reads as TGTGCCAGCAGTGCCGACAGGCTTAAGCAGTTCTTC. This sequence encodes CASSADRLKQFF.

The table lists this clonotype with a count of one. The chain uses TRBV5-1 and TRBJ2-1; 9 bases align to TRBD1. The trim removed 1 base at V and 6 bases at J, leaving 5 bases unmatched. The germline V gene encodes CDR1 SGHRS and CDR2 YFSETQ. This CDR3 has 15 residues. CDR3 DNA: TGCGCCAGCAGCTTGCCCGGGACAGGGTTCAATGAGCAGTTCTTC. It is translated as CASSLPGTGFNEQFF. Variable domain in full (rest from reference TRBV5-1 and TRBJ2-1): KAGVTQTPRYLIKTRGQQVTLSCSPISGHRSVSWYQQTPGQGLQFLFEYFSETQRNKGNFPGRFSGRQFSNSRSEMNVSTLELGDSALYLCASSLPGTGFNEQFFGPGTRLTVL.

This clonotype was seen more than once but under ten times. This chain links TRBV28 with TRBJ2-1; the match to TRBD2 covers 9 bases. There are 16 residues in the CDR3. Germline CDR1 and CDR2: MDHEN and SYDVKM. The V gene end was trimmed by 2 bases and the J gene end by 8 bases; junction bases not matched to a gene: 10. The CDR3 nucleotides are TGTGCCAGCAGTTTAGTGAGTAGCGGGAGTAGGTATGAGCAGTTCTTC. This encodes CASSLVSSGSRYEQFF.

CDR3 region: CASKDRGYEQYF. The CDR3 DNA reads as TGTGCCAGCAAAGACAGGGGATACGAGCAGTACTTC. J is TRBJ2-7 and V is TRBV12-3 or TRBV12-4, with 8 bases identical to TRBD1. The trim removed 7 bases at V and 4 bases at J, leaving 3 bases unmatched. The CDR3 consists of 12 residues.

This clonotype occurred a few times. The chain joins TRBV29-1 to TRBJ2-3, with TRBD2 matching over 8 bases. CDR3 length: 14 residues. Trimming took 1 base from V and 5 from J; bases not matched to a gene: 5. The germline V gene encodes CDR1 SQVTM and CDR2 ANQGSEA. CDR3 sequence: CSVEGRLAIDTQYF. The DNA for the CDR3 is TGCAGCGTTGAAGGGAGACTAGCGATAGATACGCAGTATTTT.

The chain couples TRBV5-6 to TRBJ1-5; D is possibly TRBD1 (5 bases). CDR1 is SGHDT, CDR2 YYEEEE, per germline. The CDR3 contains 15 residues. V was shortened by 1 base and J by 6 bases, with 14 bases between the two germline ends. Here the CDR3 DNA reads TGTGCCAGCAGCTTGATGCAGGGTGGGGGTCAGCCCCAGCATTTT. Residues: CASSLMQGGGQPQHF.

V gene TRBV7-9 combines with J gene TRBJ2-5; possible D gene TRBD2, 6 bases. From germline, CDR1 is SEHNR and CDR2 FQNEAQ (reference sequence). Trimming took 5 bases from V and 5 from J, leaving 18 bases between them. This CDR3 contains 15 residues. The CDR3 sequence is CASSQFREKAETQYF. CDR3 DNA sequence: TGTGCCAGCAGCCAATTCCGGGAGAAGGCCGAGACCCAGTACTTC.

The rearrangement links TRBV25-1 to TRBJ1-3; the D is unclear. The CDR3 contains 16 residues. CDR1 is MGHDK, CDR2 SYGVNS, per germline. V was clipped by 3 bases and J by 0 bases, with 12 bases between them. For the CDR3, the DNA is TGTGCCAGCAGTGACCCCAGGCGGACCTCTGGAAACACCATATATTTT. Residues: CASSDPRRTSGNTIYF.